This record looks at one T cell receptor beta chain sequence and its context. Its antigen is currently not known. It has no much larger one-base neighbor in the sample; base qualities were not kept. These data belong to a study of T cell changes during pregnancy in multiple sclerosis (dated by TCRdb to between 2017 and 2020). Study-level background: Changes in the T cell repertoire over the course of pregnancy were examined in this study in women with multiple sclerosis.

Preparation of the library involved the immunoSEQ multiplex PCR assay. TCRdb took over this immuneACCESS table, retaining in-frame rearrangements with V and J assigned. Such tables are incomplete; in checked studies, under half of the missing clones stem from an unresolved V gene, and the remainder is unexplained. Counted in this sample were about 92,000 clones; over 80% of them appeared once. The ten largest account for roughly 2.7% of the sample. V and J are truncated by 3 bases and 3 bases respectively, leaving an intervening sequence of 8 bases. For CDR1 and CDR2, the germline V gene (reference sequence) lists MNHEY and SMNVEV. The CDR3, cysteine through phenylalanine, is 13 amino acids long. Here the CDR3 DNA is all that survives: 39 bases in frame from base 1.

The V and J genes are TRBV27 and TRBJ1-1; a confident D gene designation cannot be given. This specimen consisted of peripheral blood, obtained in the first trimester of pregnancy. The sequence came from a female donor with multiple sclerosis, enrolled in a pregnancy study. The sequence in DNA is TGTGCCAGCAGTTTGGGGAGGGACACTGAAGCTTTCTTT. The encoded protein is CASSLGRDTEAFF.